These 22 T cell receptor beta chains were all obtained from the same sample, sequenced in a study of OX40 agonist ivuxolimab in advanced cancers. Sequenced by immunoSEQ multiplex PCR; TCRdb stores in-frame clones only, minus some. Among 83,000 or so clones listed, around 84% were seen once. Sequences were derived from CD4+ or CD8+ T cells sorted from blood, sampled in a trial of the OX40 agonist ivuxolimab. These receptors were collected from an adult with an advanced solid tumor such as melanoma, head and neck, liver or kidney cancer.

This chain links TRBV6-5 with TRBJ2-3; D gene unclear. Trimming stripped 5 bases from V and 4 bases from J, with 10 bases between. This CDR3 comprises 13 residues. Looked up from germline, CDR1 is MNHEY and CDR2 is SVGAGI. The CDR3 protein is CASSRLEPDTQYF. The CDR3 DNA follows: TGTGCCAGCAGTCGGCTAGAGCCAGATACGCAGTATTTT.

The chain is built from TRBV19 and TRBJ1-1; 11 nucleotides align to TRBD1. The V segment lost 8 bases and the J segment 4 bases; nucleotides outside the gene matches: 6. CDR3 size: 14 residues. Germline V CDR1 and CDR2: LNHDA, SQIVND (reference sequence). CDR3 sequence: CASAGQGASTEAFF. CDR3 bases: TGTGCCAGTGCTGGACAGGGGGCTAGCACTGAAGCTTTCTTT.

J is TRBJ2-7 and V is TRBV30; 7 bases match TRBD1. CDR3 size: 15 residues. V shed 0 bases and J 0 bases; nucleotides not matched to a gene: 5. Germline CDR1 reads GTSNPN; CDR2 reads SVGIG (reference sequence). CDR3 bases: TGTGCCTGGAGTGTACCTTGGGACAGCTCCTACGAGCAGTACTTC. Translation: CAWSVPWDSSYEQYF.

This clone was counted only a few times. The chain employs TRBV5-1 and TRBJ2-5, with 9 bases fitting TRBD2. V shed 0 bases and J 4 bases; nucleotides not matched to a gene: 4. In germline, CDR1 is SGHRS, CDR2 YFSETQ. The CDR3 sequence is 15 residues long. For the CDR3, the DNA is TGCGCCAGCAGCTTGGCTAGCGGGGTTGGAGAGACCCAGTACTTC. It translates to CASSLASGVGETQYF.

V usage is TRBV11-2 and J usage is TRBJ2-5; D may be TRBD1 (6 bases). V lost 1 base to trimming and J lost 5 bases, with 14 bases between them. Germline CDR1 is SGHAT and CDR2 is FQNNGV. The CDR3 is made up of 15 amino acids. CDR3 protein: CASSLAFQGRETQYF. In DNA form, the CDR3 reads TGTGCCAGCAGCTTAGCGTTCCAGGGGCGGGAGACCCAGTACTTC.

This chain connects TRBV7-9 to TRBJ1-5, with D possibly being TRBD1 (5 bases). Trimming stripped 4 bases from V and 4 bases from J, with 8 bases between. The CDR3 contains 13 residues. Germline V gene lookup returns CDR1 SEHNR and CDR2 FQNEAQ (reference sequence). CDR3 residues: CASSWDFNQPQHF. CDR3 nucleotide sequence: TGTGCCAGCAGCTGGGACTTTAATCAGCCCCAGCATTTT.

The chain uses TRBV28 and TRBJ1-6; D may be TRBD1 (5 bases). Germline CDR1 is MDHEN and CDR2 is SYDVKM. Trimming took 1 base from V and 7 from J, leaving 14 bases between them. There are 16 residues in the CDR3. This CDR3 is CASSLSSGTDNSPLHF. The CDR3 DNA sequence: TGTGCCAGCAGTTTATCCTCCGGGACGGACAATTCACCCCTCCACTTT.

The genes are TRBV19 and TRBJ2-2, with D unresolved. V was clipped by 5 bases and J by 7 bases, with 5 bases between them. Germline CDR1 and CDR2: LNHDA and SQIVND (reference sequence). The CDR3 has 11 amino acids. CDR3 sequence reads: CASSLNGELFF. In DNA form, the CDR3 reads TGTGCCAGTAGTCTTAACGGGGAGCTGTTTTTT.

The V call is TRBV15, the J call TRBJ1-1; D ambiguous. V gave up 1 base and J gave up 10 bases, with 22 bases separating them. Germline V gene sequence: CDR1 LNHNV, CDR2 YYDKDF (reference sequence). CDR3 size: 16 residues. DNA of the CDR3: TGTGCCACCAGCAGAGCCCGACGGTTGTCCAACGAAGCAGCTTTCTTT. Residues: CATSRARRLSNEAAFF.

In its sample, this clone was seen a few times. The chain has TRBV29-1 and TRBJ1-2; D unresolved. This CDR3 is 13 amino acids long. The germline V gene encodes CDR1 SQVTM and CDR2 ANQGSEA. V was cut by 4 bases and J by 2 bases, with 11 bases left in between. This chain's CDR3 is CSVVLGENYGYTF. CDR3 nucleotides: TGCAGCGTTGTCCTCGGGGAAAACTATGGCTACACCTTC.

The CDR3: CASSAGLPNTGELFF. The CDR3, as DNA: TGTGCCAGCAGTGCGGGACTACCGAACACCGGGGAGCTGTTTTTT. The genes are TRBV28 and TRBJ2-2; 7 bases are a match to TRBD2. The junction had 3 bases not matched to a gene; V was cut back by 5 bases and J by 0 bases. This CDR3 comprises 15 residues. Looked up from germline, CDR1 is MDHEN and CDR2 is SYDVKM. The variable domain in full, completed from reference TRBV28 and TRBJ2-2, reads DVKVTQSSRYLVKRTGEKVFLECVQDMDHENMFWYRQDPGLGLRLIYFSYDVKMKEKGDIPEGYSVSREKKERFSLILESASTNQTSMYLCASSAGLPNTGELFFGEGSRLTVL.

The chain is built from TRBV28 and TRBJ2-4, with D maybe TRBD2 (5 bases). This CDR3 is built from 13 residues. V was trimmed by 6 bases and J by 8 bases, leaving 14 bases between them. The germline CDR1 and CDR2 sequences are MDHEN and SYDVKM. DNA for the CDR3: TGTGCCAGCAGCCCCCGGCCCGGGGACATTCAGTACTTC. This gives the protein CASSPRPGDIQYF.

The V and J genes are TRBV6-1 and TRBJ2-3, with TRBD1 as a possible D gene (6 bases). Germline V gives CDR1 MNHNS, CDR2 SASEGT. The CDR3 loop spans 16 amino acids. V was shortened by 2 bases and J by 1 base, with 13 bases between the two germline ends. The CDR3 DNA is TGTGCCAGCAGTGAAAGCAGGGGTGGAGGCACAGATACGCAGTATTTT. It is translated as CASSESRGGGTDTQYF.

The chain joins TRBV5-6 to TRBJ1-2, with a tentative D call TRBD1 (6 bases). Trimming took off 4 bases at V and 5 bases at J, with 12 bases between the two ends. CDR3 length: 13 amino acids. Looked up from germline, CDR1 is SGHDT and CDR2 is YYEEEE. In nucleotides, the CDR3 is TGTGCCAGCAGCAAGGGGGGAGATTATGGCTACACCTTC. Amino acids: CASSKGGDYGYTF.

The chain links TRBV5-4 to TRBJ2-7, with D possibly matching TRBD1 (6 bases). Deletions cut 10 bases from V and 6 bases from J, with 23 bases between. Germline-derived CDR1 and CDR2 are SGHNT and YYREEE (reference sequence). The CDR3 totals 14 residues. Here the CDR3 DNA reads TGTGCCGTAACTTGGCAGGGGCGCAATACCGAGCAGTACTTC. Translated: CAVTWQGRNTEQYF.

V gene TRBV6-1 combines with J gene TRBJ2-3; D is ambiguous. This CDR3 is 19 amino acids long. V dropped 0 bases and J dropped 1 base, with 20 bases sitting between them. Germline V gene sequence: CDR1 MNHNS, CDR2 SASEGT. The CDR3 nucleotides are TGTGCCAGCAGTGAAGCGCTTCGGGCAGCTGCCCGTGGCACAGATACGCAGTATTTT. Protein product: CASSEALRAAARGTDTQYF.

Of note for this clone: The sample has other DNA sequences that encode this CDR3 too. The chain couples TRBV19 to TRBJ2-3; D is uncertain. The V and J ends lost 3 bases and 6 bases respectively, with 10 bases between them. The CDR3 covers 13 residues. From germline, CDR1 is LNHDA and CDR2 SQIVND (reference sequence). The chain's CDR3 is CASSIGLLDTQYF. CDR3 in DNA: TGTGCCAGTAGTATCGGTCTTCTCGATACGCAGTATTTT.

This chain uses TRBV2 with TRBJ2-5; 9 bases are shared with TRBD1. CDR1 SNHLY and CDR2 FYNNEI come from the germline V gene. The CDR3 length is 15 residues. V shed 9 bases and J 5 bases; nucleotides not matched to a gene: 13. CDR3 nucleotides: TGTGCCAGTAGGGCACAGGGGGCTATTGGGGAGACCCAGTACTTC. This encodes CASRAQGAIGETQYF.

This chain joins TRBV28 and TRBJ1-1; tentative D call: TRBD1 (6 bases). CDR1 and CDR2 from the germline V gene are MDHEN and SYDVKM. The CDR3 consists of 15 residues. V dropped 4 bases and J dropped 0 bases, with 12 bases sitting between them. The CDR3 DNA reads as TGTGCCAGCAGTTCGTTATACAGGGTGAACACTGAAGCTTTCTTT. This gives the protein CASSSLYRVNTEAFF.

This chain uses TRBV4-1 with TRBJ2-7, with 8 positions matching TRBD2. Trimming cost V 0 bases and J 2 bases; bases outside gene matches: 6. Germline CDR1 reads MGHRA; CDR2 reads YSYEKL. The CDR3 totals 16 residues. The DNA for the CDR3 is TGCGCCAGCAGCCAAGATCGGGGGGGGGTTACCTACGAGCAGTACTTC. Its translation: CASSQDRGGVTYEQYF.

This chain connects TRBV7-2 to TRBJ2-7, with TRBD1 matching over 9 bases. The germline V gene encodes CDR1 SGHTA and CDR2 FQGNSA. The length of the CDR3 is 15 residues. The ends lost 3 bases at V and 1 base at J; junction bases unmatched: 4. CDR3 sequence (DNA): TGTGCCAGCAGCTTTTTGGACAGGGGTTCCTACGAGCAGTACTTC. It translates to CASSFLDRGSYEQYF.

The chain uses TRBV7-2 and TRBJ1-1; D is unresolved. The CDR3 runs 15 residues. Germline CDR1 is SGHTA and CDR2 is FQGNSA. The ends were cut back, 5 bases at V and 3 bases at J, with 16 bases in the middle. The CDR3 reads CASSPFGQKDTEAFF. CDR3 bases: TGTGCCAGCAGCCCCTTCGGGCAAAAGGACACTGAAGCTTTCTTT.